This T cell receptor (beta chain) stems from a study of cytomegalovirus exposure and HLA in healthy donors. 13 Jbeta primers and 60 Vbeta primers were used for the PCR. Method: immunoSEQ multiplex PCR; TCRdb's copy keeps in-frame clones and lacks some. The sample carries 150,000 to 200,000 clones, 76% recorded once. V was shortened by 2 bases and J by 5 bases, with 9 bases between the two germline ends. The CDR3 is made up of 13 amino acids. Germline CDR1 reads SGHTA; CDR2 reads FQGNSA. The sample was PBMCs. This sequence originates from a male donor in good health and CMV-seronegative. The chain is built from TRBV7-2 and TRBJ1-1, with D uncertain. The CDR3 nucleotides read TGTGCCAGCAGCTTAAACAAAATGACTGAAGCTTTCTTT. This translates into CASSLNKMTEAFF.